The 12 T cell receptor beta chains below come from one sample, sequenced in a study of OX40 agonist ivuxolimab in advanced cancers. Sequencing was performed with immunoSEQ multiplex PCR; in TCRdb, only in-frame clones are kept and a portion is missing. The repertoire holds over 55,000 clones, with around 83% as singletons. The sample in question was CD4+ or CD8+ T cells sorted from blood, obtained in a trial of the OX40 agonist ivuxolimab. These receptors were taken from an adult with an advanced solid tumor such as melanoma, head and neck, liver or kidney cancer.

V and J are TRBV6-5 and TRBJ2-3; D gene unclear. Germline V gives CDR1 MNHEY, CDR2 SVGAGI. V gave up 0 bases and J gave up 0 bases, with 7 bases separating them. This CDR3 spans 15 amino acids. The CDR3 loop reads CASSYSSGSTDTQYF. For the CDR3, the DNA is TGTGCCAGCAGTTACTCCTCCGGCAGCACAGATACGCAGTATTTT.

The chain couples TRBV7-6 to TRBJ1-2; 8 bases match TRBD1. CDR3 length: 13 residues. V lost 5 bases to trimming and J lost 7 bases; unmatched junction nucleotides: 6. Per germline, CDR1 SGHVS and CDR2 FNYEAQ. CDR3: CASSPQTGVGYTF. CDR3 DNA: TGTGCCAGCAGCCCCCAGACAGGGGTTGGCTACACCTTC.

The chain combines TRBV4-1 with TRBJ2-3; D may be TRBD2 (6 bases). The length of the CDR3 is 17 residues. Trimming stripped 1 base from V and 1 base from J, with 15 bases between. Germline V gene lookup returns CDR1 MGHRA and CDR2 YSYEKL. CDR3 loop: CASSQGGAGGGTDTQYF. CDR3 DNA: TGCGCCAGCAGCCAAGGAGGTGCGGGCGGGGGCACAGATACGCAGTATTTT.

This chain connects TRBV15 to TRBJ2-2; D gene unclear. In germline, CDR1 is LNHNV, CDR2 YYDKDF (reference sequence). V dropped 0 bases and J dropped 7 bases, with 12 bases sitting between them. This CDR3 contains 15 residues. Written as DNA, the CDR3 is TGTGCCACCAGCAGAGATCAAGTCTCCCTCGGGGAGCTGTTTTTT. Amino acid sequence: CATSRDQVSLGELFF.

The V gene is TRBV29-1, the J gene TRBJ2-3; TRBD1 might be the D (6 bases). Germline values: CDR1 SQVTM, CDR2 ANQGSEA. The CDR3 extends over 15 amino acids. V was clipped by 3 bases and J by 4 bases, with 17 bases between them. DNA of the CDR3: TGCAGCGTTGATTTCCCGGCAGGGGTGGCAGATACGCAGTATTTT. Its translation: CSVDFPAGVADTQYF.

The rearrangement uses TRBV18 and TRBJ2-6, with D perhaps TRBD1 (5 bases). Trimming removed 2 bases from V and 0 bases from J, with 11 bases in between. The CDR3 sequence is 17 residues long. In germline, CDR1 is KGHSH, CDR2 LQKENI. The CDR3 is CASSPRARGSGANVLTF. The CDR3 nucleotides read TGTGCCAGCTCACCAAGGGCAAGGGGCTCTGGGGCCAACGTCCTGACTTTC.

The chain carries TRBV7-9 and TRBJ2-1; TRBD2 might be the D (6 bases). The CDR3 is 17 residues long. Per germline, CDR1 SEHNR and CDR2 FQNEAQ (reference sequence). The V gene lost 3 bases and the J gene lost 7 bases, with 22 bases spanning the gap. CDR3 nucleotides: TGTGCCAGCAGCTTCCCCGTAACGGGAGTGAGACGGAATGAGCAGTTCTTC. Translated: CASSFPVTGVRRNEQFF.

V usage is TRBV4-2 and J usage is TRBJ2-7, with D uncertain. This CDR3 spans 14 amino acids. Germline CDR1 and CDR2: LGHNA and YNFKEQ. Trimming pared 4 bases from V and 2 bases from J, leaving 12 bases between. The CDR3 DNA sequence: TGTGCCAGCAGCCTGATTGGTACCCCCTACGAGCAGTACTTC. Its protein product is CASSLIGTPYEQYF.

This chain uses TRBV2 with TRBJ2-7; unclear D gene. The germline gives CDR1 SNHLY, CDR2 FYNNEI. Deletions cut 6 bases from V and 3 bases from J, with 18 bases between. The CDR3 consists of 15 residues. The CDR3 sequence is CASSPGFSDDYEQYF. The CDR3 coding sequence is TGTGCCAGCAGCCCCGGGTTCTCGGATGACTACGAGCAGTACTTC.

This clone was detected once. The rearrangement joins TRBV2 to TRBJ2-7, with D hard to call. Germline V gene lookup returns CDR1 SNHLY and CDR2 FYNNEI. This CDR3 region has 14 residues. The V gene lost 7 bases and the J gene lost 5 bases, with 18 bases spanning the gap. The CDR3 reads CASNLMTAADEQYF. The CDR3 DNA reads TGTGCCAGCAATTTGATGACCGCGGCCGACGAGCAGTACTTC.

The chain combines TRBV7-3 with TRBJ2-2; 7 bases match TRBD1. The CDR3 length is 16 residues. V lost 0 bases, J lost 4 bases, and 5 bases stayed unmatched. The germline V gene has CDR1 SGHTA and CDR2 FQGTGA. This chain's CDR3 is CASSLTGGASTGELFF. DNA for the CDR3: TGTGCCAGCAGCTTAACAGGGGGCGCGAGCACCGGGGAGCTGTTTTTT.

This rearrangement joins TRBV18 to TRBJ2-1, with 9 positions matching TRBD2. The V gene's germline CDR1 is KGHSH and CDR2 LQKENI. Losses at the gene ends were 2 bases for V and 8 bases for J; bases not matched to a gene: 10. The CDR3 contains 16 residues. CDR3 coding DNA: TGTGCCAGCTCACCAGTAGGCGGGGGGGCACGCGATGAGCAGTTCTTC. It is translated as CASSPVGGGARDEQFF.